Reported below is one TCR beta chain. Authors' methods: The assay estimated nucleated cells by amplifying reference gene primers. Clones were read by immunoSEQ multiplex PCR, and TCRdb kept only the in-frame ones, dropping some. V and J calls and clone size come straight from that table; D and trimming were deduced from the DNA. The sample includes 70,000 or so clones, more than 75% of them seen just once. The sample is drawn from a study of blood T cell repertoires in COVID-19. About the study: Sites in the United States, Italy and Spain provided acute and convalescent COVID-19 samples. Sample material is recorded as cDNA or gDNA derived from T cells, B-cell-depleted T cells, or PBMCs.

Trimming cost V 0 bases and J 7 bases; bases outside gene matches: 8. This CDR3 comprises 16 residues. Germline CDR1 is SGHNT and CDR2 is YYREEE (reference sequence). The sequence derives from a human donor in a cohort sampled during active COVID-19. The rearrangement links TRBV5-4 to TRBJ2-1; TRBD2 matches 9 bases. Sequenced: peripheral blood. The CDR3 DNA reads TGTGCCAGCAGCTTGGGGGGCGGGAGGGCCGGAAATGAGCAGTTCTTC. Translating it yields CASSLGGGRAGNEQFF.